Each of the 26 T cell receptor beta chains below was sequenced from the same sample in a study of glioma-infiltrating T cells after dendritic cell vaccination. TCRdb's table, derived via immunoSEQ multiplex PCR, lists solely in-frame clones and lacks some. The table shows about 82,000 clones, with roughly 90% occurring only once. Sequenced material: blood, taken before dendritic cell vaccination. These receptors were taken from a human donor with glioblastoma.

The chain uses TRBV27 and TRBJ2-1, with a tentative D call TRBD1 (6 bases). CDR3 size: 16 residues. CDR1 is MNHEY, CDR2 SMNVEV, per germline (reference sequence). Trimming stripped 5 bases from V and 5 bases from J, with 19 bases between. CDR3 in DNA: TGTGCCAGCAGTCCTCCCCCTGAGGGGGAGAACAATGAGCAGTTCTTC. This encodes CASSPPPEGENNEQFF.

V usage is TRBV27 and J usage is TRBJ1-2, with D hard to call. This CDR3 contains 13 residues. Germline V gene data show CDR1 as MNHEY and CDR2 as SMNVEV (reference sequence). The V end lost 3 bases, the J end lost 2 bases, and 7 bases lay between the germline ends. The chain's CDR3 is CASSFRENYGYTF. The CDR3 region has the DNA TGTGCCAGCAGTTTTAGGGAGAACTATGGCTACACCTTC.

This clone has only a few counts. V and J are TRBV6-6 and TRBJ1-5; the match to TRBD1 covers 10 bases. V shed 6 bases, J shed 7 bases, and the junction held 9 bases outside the gene matches. Germline V gives CDR1 MNHNY, CDR2 SVGAGI (reference sequence). CDR3 length equals 15 residues. The CDR3 nucleotides are TGTGCCAGCAGGGGGACAGGGGATAGGAAACAGCCCCAGCATTTT. Amino acid sequence: CASRGTGDRKQPQHF.

The gene calls are TRBV7-9 and TRBJ2-5; possibly TRBD2 for D (6 bases). Germline assignment: CDR1 SEHNR and CDR2 FQNEAQ (reference sequence). The CDR3 sequence is 18 residues long. Trimming took 5 bases from V and 1 from J, leaving 23 bases between them. CDR3 amino acids: CASSPPRLRERGQETQYF. The CDR3 DNA follows: TGTGCCAGCAGCCCACCCCGCCTTCGGGAGAGGGGCCAAGAGACCCAGTACTTC.

The V and J genes are TRBV14 and TRBJ1-2; D gene uncertain. Germline V CDR1 and CDR2: SGHDN, FVKESK. The CDR3 length is 13 residues. V was trimmed by 1 base and J by 8 bases, leaving 11 bases between them. The CDR3 sequence is CASSQVEGLGYTF. CDR3 DNA sequence: TGTGCCAGCAGCCAAGTAGAGGGTCTGGGCTACACCTTC.

The genes are TRBV28 and TRBJ2-5, with 7 bases fitting TRBD2. Germline CDR1 and CDR2: MDHEN and SYDVKM. This CDR3 has 13 amino acids. Trimming removed 6 bases from V and 2 bases from J; junction bases left unmatched: 3. This CDR3 reads CASREGLQETQYF. In DNA form, the CDR3 reads TGTGCCAGCAGGGAGGGACTACAAGAGACCCAGTACTTC.

Regarding this clone: Other DNA variants within this sample encode the same CDR3. The genes are TRBV27 and TRBJ2-1; the D gene is possibly TRBD2 (6 bases). The germline V gene encodes CDR1 MNHEY and CDR2 SMNVEV (reference sequence). The CDR3 length is 15 residues. The V gene lost 4 bases and the J gene lost 3 bases, with 13 bases spanning the gap. The DNA of the CDR3 is TGTGCCAGCAGTTCTGAGGGAGCGGGCTACAATGAGCAGTTCTTC. Translating it yields CASSSEGAGYNEQFF.

This clone has just one count. This chain links TRBV13 with TRBJ1-5, with 9 bases identical to TRBD1. CDR3 length: 15 amino acids. The V gene end was trimmed by 3 bases and the J gene end by 4 bases; junction bases not matched to a gene: 4. Germline V gives CDR1 PRHDT, CDR2 FYEKMQ (reference sequence). The CDR3 nucleotides read TGTGCCAGCAGCTTTGGGACAGGGCCGAATCAGCCCCAGCATTTT. It translates to CASSFGTGPNQPQHF.

The chain joins TRBV6-5 to TRBJ1-1; D unclear. From germline, CDR1 is MNHEY and CDR2 SVGAGI. This CDR3 has 13 residues. V dropped 6 bases and J dropped 1 base, with 9 bases sitting between them. CDR3 bases: TGTGCCAGCAGCCGGCGGGCGAACACTGAAGCTTTCTTT. Encoded protein: CASSRRANTEAFF.

The rearrangement uses TRBV7-6 and TRBJ1-3; no definite D call. The V end lost 5 bases, the J end lost 0 bases, and 8 bases lay between the germline ends. The length of the CDR3 is 14 residues. Looked up from germline, CDR1 is SGHVS and CDR2 is FNYEAQ. The CDR3 is CASSVSLSGNTIYF. In DNA, the CDR3 is TGTGCCAGCAGCGTGTCCCTCTCTGGAAACACCATATATTTT.

V usage is TRBV2 and J usage is TRBJ1-4; no clear D gene. The CDR3 is 12 residues long. The V and J ends lost 4 bases and 8 bases respectively, with 8 bases between them. Germline assignment: CDR1 SNHLY and CDR2 FYNNEI. The chain's CDR3 is CASSANVEKLFF. CDR3 sequence (DNA): TGTGCCAGCAGTGCTAATGTGGAAAAACTGTTTTTT.

The chain is built from TRBV6-5 and TRBJ1-2; D not resolved. Germline V gene lookup returns CDR1 MNHEY and CDR2 SVGAGI. V was trimmed by 5 bases and J by 12 bases, leaving 19 bases between them. This CDR3 has 13 amino acids. The CDR3 sequence is CASSEFIVVIHTF. Here the CDR3 DNA reads TGTGCCAGCAGTGAATTTATAGTGGTGATCCACACCTTC.

This rearrangement joins TRBV30 to TRBJ2-7; D is unresolved. The CDR3 sequence is 11 residues long. Germline lookup yields CDR1 GTSNPN and CDR2 SVGIG (reference sequence). The ends were cut back, 2 bases at V and 7 bases at J, with 9 bases in the middle. The CDR3 DNA reads TGTGCCTGGAGTCGCCTCAGGGAGCAGTACTTC. Its translation: CAWSRLREQYF.

The gene calls are TRBV5-1 and TRBJ1-2; D not certain. CDR3 length equals 14 residues. Deletions cut 1 base from V and 4 bases from J, with 11 bases between. In germline, CDR1 is SGHRS, CDR2 YFSETQ. The CDR3 loop is CASSLNTPSYGYTF. CDR3 in DNA: TGCGCCAGCAGCTTGAACACCCCTAGCTATGGCTACACCTTC.

The rearrangement links TRBV7-9 to TRBJ2-1, with D tentatively TRBD2 (6 bases). Germline loops: CDR1 SEHNR, CDR2 FQNEAQ (reference sequence). V dropped 5 bases and J dropped 2 bases, with 16 bases sitting between them. The CDR3 is made up of 16 amino acids. In DNA, the CDR3 is TGTGCCAGCAGCCCGACTAGGAGTAGCGCCTACAATGAGCAGTTCTTC. This translates into CASSPTRSSAYNEQFF. Full variable domain (rest looked up from reference TRBV7-9 and TRBJ2-1): DTGVSQNPRHKITKRGQNVTFRCDPISEHNRLYWYRQTLGQGPEFLTYFQNEAQLEKSRLLSDRFSAERPKGSFSTLEIQRTEQGDSAMYLCASSPTRSSAYNEQFFGPGTRLTVL.

The rearrangement uses TRBV9 and TRBJ1-1; 9 bases map to TRBD1. The CDR3 has 13 residues. Germline V CDR1 and CDR2: SGDLS, YYNGEE. V gave up 0 bases and J gave up 8 bases; unmatched junction bases: 2. CDR3 region: CASSVGGQGEAFF. In nucleotides, the CDR3 is TGTGCCAGCAGCGTAGGGGGACAGGGAGAAGCTTTCTTT.

The chain has TRBV5-1 and TRBJ1-1; D call uncertain. Germline loops: CDR1 SGHRS, CDR2 YFSETQ. Trimming removed 2 bases at V and 0 bases at J, with 5 bases between. This CDR3 contains 13 residues. The DNA of the CDR3 is TGCGCCAGCAGCTTTTCGTTGAACACTGAAGCTTTCTTT. Translation gives CASSFSLNTEAFF.

V usage is TRBV23-1 and J usage is TRBJ1-2, with D tentatively TRBD1 (5 bases). TRBV23-1 is an open reading frame whose function is uncertain. CDR3 size: 15 residues. V was trimmed by 4 bases and J by 1 base, leaving 13 bases between them. This CDR3 is CASSPPDRYNYGYTF. The DNA for the CDR3 is TGCGCCAGCAGTCCCCCCGACAGATATAACTATGGCTACACCTTC.

The chain carries TRBV7-9 and TRBJ1-1, with D maybe TRBD1 (6 bases). This CDR3 region has 14 residues. V shed 5 bases and J shed 5 bases, with 15 bases lying between them. Looked up from germline, CDR1 is SEHNR and CDR2 is FQNEAQ (reference sequence). CDR3: CASSGRQAPTEAFF. DNA for the CDR3: TGTGCCAGCAGCGGAAGACAGGCCCCGACTGAAGCTTTCTTT.

This clone was seen once. This rearrangement joins TRBV7-9 to TRBJ1-1; D not resolved. The CDR3 consists of 14 residues. Trimming took 5 bases from V and 1 from J, leaving 11 bases between them. Looked up from germline, CDR1 is SEHNR and CDR2 is FQNEAQ (reference sequence). CDR3 residues: CASSPAGANTEAFF. Written as DNA, the CDR3 is TGTGCCAGCAGCCCGGCGGGTGCGAACACTGAAGCTTTCTTT.

J is TRBJ1-1 and V is TRBV5-4, with 12 positions matching TRBD1. The germline gives CDR1 SGHNT, CDR2 YYREEE (reference sequence). This CDR3 comprises 17 residues. Trimming at V came to 4 bases and at J to 8 bases, leaving 15 bases not matched to a gene. The CDR3 loop reads CASSPGQGAGSSREAFF. The CDR3 DNA follows: TGTGCCAGCAGCCCGGGACAGGGGGCCGGGTCTAGTAGGGAAGCTTTCTTT.

The chain uses TRBV5-1 and TRBJ2-3, with 11 bases matching TRBD1. In germline, CDR1 is SGHRS, CDR2 YFSETQ. The CDR3 is 14 residues long. V shed 4 bases and J 9 bases; nucleotides not matched to a gene: 7. As DNA, the CDR3 is TGCGCCAGCAGCCCGACCGGGACAGGGGGGACGCAGTATTTT. It codes for CASSPTGTGGTQYF.

This clone was detected a few times. The chain recombines TRBV6-5 with TRBJ2-5; tentative D call: TRBD2 (5 bases). V lost 0 bases and J lost 5, with 13 bases in between. The V gene's germline CDR1 is MNHEY and CDR2 SVGAGI. The CDR3 sequence is 15 residues long. The CDR3 reads CASSYSEVVEETQYF. The DNA for the CDR3 is TGTGCCAGCAGTTACTCGGAGGTAGTGGAGGAGACCCAGTACTTC.

The sample holds one count of this clone. This specimen includes other DNA sequences encoding the same CDR3. The chain couples TRBV2 to TRBJ2-3; tentatively, D is TRBD1 (6 bases). CDR3 size: 14 residues. CDR1 is SNHLY and CDR2 is FYNNEI in the germline V gene. The V gene lost 4 bases and the J gene lost 1 base, with 9 bases spanning the gap. The CDR3 bases are TGTGCCAGCAGTGTTACAGGGCGCACAGATACGCAGTATTTT. It yields the protein CASSVTGRTDTQYF. Drawing the rest from reference TRBV2 and TRBJ2-3, the complete variable domain is EPEVTQTPSHQVTQMGQEVILRCVPISNHLYFYWYRQILGQKVEFLVSFYNNEISEKSEIFDDQFSVERPDGSNFTLKIRSTKLEDSAMYFCASSVTGRTDTQYFGPGTRLTVL.

The chain carries TRBV19 and TRBJ1-6; D not resolved. The germline V gene has CDR1 LNHDA and CDR2 SQIVND (reference sequence). This CDR3 has 13 residues. V lost 6 bases and J 8 bases, leaving 11 bases between the germline ends. The CDR3 spells CASRIGVDSPLHF. In DNA, the CDR3 is TGTGCCAGTAGGATCGGAGTAGATTCACCCCTCCACTTT.

The chain links TRBV6-6 to TRBJ1-3; D is unclear. The V gene lost 5 bases and the J gene lost 0 bases, with 8 bases spanning the gap. Germline assignment: CDR1 MNHNY and CDR2 SVGAGI (reference sequence). The CDR3 has 14 residues. For the CDR3, the DNA is TGTGCCAGCAGTGACGGGTACTCTGGAAACACCATATATTTT. The encoded protein is CASSDGYSGNTIYF.